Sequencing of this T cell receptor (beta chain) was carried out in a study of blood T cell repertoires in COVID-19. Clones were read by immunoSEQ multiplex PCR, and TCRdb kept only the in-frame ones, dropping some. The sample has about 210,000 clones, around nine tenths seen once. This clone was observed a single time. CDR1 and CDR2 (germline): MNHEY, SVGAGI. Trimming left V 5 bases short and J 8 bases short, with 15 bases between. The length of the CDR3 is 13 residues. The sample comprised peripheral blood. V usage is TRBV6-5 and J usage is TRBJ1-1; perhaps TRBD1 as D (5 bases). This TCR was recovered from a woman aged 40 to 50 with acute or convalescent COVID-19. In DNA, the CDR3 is TGTGCCAGCAGTCGCGGGACGCCCCCCGAAGCTTTCTTT. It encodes CASSRGTPPEAFF.